Following are 29 T cell receptor beta chains from one sample sequenced in a study of tumor-infiltrating lymphocytes in primary liver carcinoma. TCR beta cDNA was made from 400 to 600 ng total RNA with a constant-region primer. Three nested multiplex PCR rounds of slightly modified ARM-PCR generated TCR beta libraries. The first two PCR rounds used TRBV1-TRBV30 forward primers with a C-beta reverse primer, nine to eleven cycles each. TCRdb re-derived calls from the multiplex PCR reads in MiXCR, one entry per CDR3 protein. This sample has 190,000 or so distinct CDR3 sequences; approximately 65% occur once, and the top ten carry approximately 7%. Extraction also yielded germline DNA, while blood RNA was obtained from unsorted whole blood. The sequenced sample was peripheral blood. Receptor source: a woman aged 55-70 years with primary liver carcinoma and hepatitis B virus infection.

This clonotype was recorded at least ten times. The chain joins TRBV29-1 to TRBJ1-1, with no clear D. The V end lost 4 bases, the J end lost 1 base, and 22 bases lay between the germline ends. The CDR3 length is 17 residues. Germline loops: CDR1 SQVTM, CDR2 ANQGSEA. The CDR3 coding sequence is TGCAGCGTTGGGCCGGGCAGTAGCTTAAGAGGGAACACTGAAGCTTTCTTT. Its translation: CSVGPGSSLRGNTEAFF.

This clonotype was picked up one time. One junction end disagrees with the germline gene, perhaps due to a read error. This CDR3 reads CACSRGHGEAVF. The CDR3, as DNA: TGTGCCTGCAGTCGGGGGCACGGTGAAGCTGTCTTT. The chain couples TRBV6-1 to TRBJ1-1; D perhaps matches TRBD1 (6 bases). CDR3 length equals 12 residues. The germline CDR1 and CDR2 sequences are MNHNS and SASEGT.

The J gene is TRBJ2-5, the V gene TRBV12-3 or TRBV12-4; D perhaps matches TRBD2 (6 bases). This CDR3 is 13 amino acids long. V lost 0 bases and J lost 5, with 7 bases in between. This CDR3 is CASSLAAGETQYF. For the CDR3, the DNA is TGTGCCAGCAGTTTAGCGGCGGGGGAGACCCAGTACTTC.

This clonotype has at least ten counts. The chain joins TRBV12-3 or TRBV12-4 to TRBJ2-7; D remains ambiguous. Trimming shortened V by 1 base and J by 5 bases, and 6 bases separated the two germline ends. There are 12 residues in the CDR3. The CDR3 is CASSLVGHEQYF. CDR3 sequence (DNA): TGTGCCAGCAGTTTAGTCGGGCACGAGCAGTACTTC.

The V call is TRBV6-5, the J call TRBJ2-3, with unresolved D. Germline-derived CDR1 and CDR2 are MNHEY and SVGAGI. The CDR3 extends over 13 amino acids. The CDR3 nucleotides are TGTGTCAGAAGTTACTCGATAGTTTCTACGCAGTATTTT. Protein sequence: CVRSYSIVSTQYF.

This clonotype was seen repeatedly, ten times or more. This sequence joins TRBV10-1 and TRBJ1-5; tentative D call: TRBD1 (6 bases). Trimming removed 3 bases from V and 4 bases from J, with 13 bases in between. CDR1 is WNHNN, CDR2 SYGVQD, per germline (reference sequence). This CDR3 has 15 residues. CDR3 coding DNA: TGCGCCAGCAGTGACTCGCAGGGGAAGAATCAGCCCCAGCATTTT. Amino acids: CASSDSQGKNQPQHF.

As concerns this clonotype: One end of the junction fails to match germline, which may point to a read error. This rearrangement joins TRBV11-2 to TRBJ1-6; D remains ambiguous. The CDR3 is made up of 13 amino acids. Looked up from germline, CDR1 is SGHAT and CDR2 is FQNNGV. The CDR3 here is CASILDPGSPLQF. The DNA for the CDR3 is TGTGCCAGCATCTTAGATCCGGGCTCACCCCTCCAATTT.

About this clonotype: A clone one base away is much larger, so this may be a read error. The gene calls are TRBV5-4 and TRBJ2-3; TRBD2 matches 11 bases. The V segment lost 1 base and the J segment 6 bases; nucleotides outside the gene matches: 10. Per germline, CDR1 SGHNT and CDR2 YYREEE (reference sequence). CDR3 length: 17 residues. CDR3 loop: CASSLNYSGRAADTQYF. The CDR3 DNA follows: TGTGCCAGCAGCTTGAATTATAGCGGGAGGGCGGCGGATACGCAGTATTTT.

A note on this clonotype: Given the absence of the conserved phenylalanine or tryptophan at the CDR3 end, a read error is likely. The chain employs TRBV11-2 and TRBJ2-1; TRBD2 aligns across 9 bases. The end of the DNA aligns better with TRBJ2-7, so the J call may be wrong. CDR1 is SGHAT, CDR2 FQNNGV, per germline. CDR3 size: 14 residues. CDR3 protein: CTSSLLAGQGEQYS. In DNA form, the CDR3 reads TGTACCAGCAGCTTACTAGCGGGTCAGGGCGAGCAGTACTCC.

Comment on this clonotype: The germline gene is not matched at one end of the junction; a read error may be the cause. V is TRBV11-2 and J is TRBJ1-4; D might be TRBD1 (5 bases). Germline assignment: CDR1 SGHAT and CDR2 FQNNGV. The CDR3 is 17 amino acids. The CDR3: CASSLTLQAATNEKLLF. CDR3 sequence (DNA): TGTGCAAGCAGCCTCACCCTACAGGCTGCAACTAATGAAAAACTGCTTTTT.

The V and J genes are TRBV6-1 and TRBJ2-7, with D perhaps being TRBD1 or TRBD2 (5 bases each). The CDR3 spans 14 residues. From germline, CDR1 is MNHNS and CDR2 SASEGT. V gave up 6 bases and J gave up 4 bases, with 16 bases separating them. This chain's CDR3 is CASSVRGSYYEQYF. DNA of the CDR3: TGTGCCAGCAGCGTCCGGGGCTCCTATTACGAGCAGTACTTC.

On this clonotype itself: Just one base apart from a much larger clone, this may be a read error. The rearrangement uses TRBV5-4 and TRBJ2-3; TRBD1 aligns across 10 bases. The CDR3 has 14 residues. From germline, CDR1 is SGHNT and CDR2 YYREEE (reference sequence). The CDR3 protein is CASSRQGATGTQYF. The DNA for the CDR3 is TGTGCCAGCAGCAGACAGGGGGCCACAGGTACGCAGTATTTT.

This clonotype occurred once. CDR3 sequence reads: CASNTRTSNYGYTF. In nucleotides, the CDR3 is TGTGCCAGCAACACAAGGACATCGAACTATGGCTACACCTTC. The rearrangement links TRBV11-2 to TRBJ1-2; a possible D gene is TRBD1 (5 bases). The length of the CDR3 is 14 residues. CDR1 SGHAT and CDR2 FQNNGV come from the germline V gene. The V gene lost 7 bases and the J gene lost 2 bases, with 14 bases spanning the gap.

On this clonotype: Its ends do not fully match the called genes, so a read error is possible. The chain is built from TRBV29-1 and TRBJ2-5; no reliable D call. The CDR3 is 11 residues long. Germline CDR1 and CDR2: SQVTM and ANQGSEA. CDR3 bases: TGCAGAGTTGATGGACCAGAGGCCCAGTACTTC. Amino acids: CRVDGPEAQYF. Complete variable domain (other parts from reference TRBV29-1 and TRBJ2-5): SAVISQKPSRDICQRGTSLTIQCQVDSQVTMMFWYRQQPGQSLTLIATANQGSEATYESGFVIDKFPISRPNLTFSTLTVSNMSPEDSSIYLCRVDGPEAQYFGPGTRLLVL.

The J gene is TRBJ1-3, the V gene TRBV12-3 or TRBV12-4; 9 bases align to TRBD1. The ends lost 6 bases at V and 2 bases at J; junction bases unmatched: 11. CDR3 length: 17 residues. CDR3 amino acids: CASRLLQGAGPGNTIYF. DNA of the CDR3: TGTGCCAGCAGACTCTTACAGGGGGCAGGTCCTGGAAACACCATATATTTT.

In the case of this clonotype: One base away lies a much larger clone, so this may be a sequencing read error. The chain links TRBV6-1 to TRBJ1-2; no clear D. The CDR3 extends over 12 amino acids. CDR1 and CDR2 (germline): MNHNS, SASEGT. Deletions cut 6 bases from V and 0 bases from J, with 5 bases between. The CDR3 DNA reads TGTGCCAGCAGACCCCCTAACTATGGCTACACCTTC. This encodes CASRPPNYGYTF.

Points on this clonotype: Germline is not matched at one junction end, which may reflect a read error. The genes are TRBV24-1 and TRBJ2-1, with 11 positions matching TRBD2. CDR1 and CDR2 from the germline V gene are KGHDR and SFDVKD. CDR3 size: 16 residues. In nucleotides, the CDR3 is TGTGCCACCGGTGATTTACTAGCGGGAGCGGGCAATGAGCAGTTCTTC. It codes for CATGDLLAGAGNEQFF.

As to this clonotype: The final CDR3 position lacks the conserved phenylalanine or tryptophan, pointing to a likely read error. This chain connects TRBV4-2 to TRBJ1-1; D unclear. The CDR3 is 12 amino acids. V was cut by 3 bases and J by 9 bases, with 11 bases left in between. Germline CDR1 LGHNA, CDR2 YNFKEQ. The CDR3 bases are TGTGCCAGCAGCCAGGTGGGATTGCAAGCTTTCCTT. Amino acids: CASSQVGLQAFL.

This clonotype was observed a handful of times. The CDR3 region is CASNTGSRSYEQYF. The CDR3 DNA sequence: TGTGCCAGCAATACCGGGTCCCGCTCCTACGAGCAGTACTTC. The V and J genes are TRBV28 and TRBJ2-7; D ambiguous. The CDR3 totals 14 residues. Trimming took 7 bases from V and 0 from J, leaving 13 bases between them. The V gene's germline CDR1 is MDHEN and CDR2 SYDVKM. Complete variable domain (other parts from reference TRBV28 and TRBJ2-7): DVKVTQSSRYLVKRTGEKVFLECVQDMDHENMFWYRQDPGLGLRLIYFSYDVKMKEKGDIPEGYSVSREKKERFSLILESASTNQTSMYLCASNTGSRSYEQYFGPGTRLTVT.

The rearrangement links TRBV28 to TRBJ2-3; 10 bases line up with TRBD1. J gave up 13 bases and V 7 bases, and 5 bases lay outside the gene matches. The CDR3 loop spans 11 amino acids. Germline values: CDR1 MDHEN, CDR2 SYDVKM. The CDR3 protein is CASTEDRGEYF. The CDR3 nucleotides are TGTGCCAGCACCGAGGACAGGGGGGAGTATTTT.

In this sample, this clonotype turned up once. This may stem from a read error, because a much larger clone lies one nucleotide away. This chain joins TRBV29-1 and TRBJ2-3, with D perhaps TRBD2 (5 bases). This CDR3 is built from 14 residues. From germline, CDR1 is SQVTM and CDR2 ANQGSEA. CDR3 residues: CSVELAFLPDTRYF. CDR3 in DNA: TGCAGCGTTGAGTTAGCGTTCTTACCAGATACGCGGTATTTT.

A word on this clonotype: The germline gene is not matched at one end of the junction; a read error may be the cause. The chain has TRBV6-6 and TRBJ1-1, with D tentatively TRBD1 (5 bases). The germline V gene encodes CDR1 MNHNY and CDR2 SVGAGI (reference sequence). This CDR3 is 17 amino acids long. The CDR3 DNA reads TGTGCCAGCAGTTACTCGAGGGGAGGGAGTAGGGCCACTGAGGCTTTCTTT. Protein: CASSYSRGGSRATEAFF.

This sequence joins TRBV5-5 and TRBJ2-2; a possible D gene is TRBD2 (5 bases). V lost 0 bases, J lost 7 bases, and 10 bases lay in between. This CDR3 is 14 amino acids long. Germline V gene lookup returns CDR1 SGHKS and CDR2 YYEKEE (reference sequence). The DNA for the CDR3 is TGTGCCAGCAGCTTGGCCGGGATCATCGGGGAGCTGTTTTTT. Its protein is CASSLAGIIGELFF. The whole variable domain, filled in from reference TRBV5-5 and TRBJ2-2, reads DAGVTQSPTHLIKTRGQQVTLRCSPISGHKSVSWYQQVLGQGPQFIFQYYEKEERGRGNFPDRFSARQFPNYSSELNVNALLLGDSALYLCASSLAGIIGELFFGEGSRLTVL.

Ten or more counts support this clonotype. This chain joins TRBV6-5 and TRBJ1-6; D remains ambiguous. Deletions cut 2 bases from V and 6 bases from J, with 8 bases between. Per the germline V gene, CDR1 is MNHEY and CDR2 is SVGAGI. This CDR3 contains 14 residues. CDR3 nucleotide sequence: TGTGCCAGCAGTTACGATACGGCTAATTCACCCCTCCACTTT. It encodes CASSYDTANSPLHF.

As concerns this clonotype: At one boundary the junction diverges from the germline segment, which might be a read error. The CDR3 spells CASRPPGRGQPQHF. For the CDR3, the DNA is TGTGCAAGCAGACCTCCGGGACGGGGCCAGCCCCAGCATTTT. This sequence joins TRBV6-2 or TRBV6-3 and TRBJ1-5, with TRBD1 as a possible D gene (5 bases). Germline CDR1 is MNHEY and CDR2 is SVGEGT. The CDR3 runs 14 residues.

The CDR3 nucleotides are TGTGCCAGTACCAAGACAACGCTGAGGGCCAGGCATGAGCAGTACTTC. Protein product: CASTKTTLRARHEQYF. V and J are TRBV11-2 and TRBJ2-7, with D possibly being TRBD2 (5 bases). Trimming stripped 9 bases from V and 7 bases from J, with 28 bases between. The CDR3 has 16 amino acids. The germline V gene encodes CDR1 SGHAT and CDR2 FQNNGV.

A note on this clonotype: The CDR3 does not end in the conserved phenylalanine or tryptophan, so this is likely a read error. This chain uses TRBV12-3 or TRBV12-4 with TRBJ2-3; TRBD2 aligns across 10 bases. The J segment lost 11 bases and the V segment lost 5 bases, leaving 10 bases of the junction unmatched. The CDR3 consists of 14 residues. The CDR3 DNA sequence: TGTGCCAGCAGTAATCAGCGGGAGGGAGATGGGCAGTATCTT. This encodes CASSNQREGDGQYL.

A note on this clonotype: A clone one base away is much larger, so this may be a read error. The V call is TRBV10-3, the J call TRBJ1-4; D is uncertain. Germline V gives CDR1 ENHRY, CDR2 SYGVKD. With 4 bases removed from V and 7 bases from J, the gap between germline ends came to 10 bases. CDR3 length: 13 residues. Here the CDR3 reads CAISGRNGEKLFF. The CDR3 DNA follows: TGTGCCATCAGTGGGAGAAACGGTGAAAAACTGTTTTTT.

Notes on this clonotype: A much larger clone lies one base from this, so it may be a read error. The V and J genes are TRBV10-3 and TRBJ1-5, with a tentative D call TRBD1 (6 bases). V gave up 4 bases and J gave up 5 bases, with 15 bases separating them. The CDR3 spans 15 residues. Germline CDR1 and CDR2: ENHRY and SYGVKD. In DNA, the CDR3 is TGTGCCATCAGTGGAACAGGGTTAGGGGATCAGCCCCAGCATTTT. Its translation: CAISGTGLGDQPQHF.